This T cell receptor (beta chain) was recovered during a study of blood T cell repertoires in COVID-19. About the study: Samples representing acute and convalescent COVID-19 were sourced from the United States, Italy and Spain.

Sequencing was performed with immunoSEQ multiplex PCR; in TCRdb, only in-frame clones are kept and a portion is missing. The table has approximately 350,000 clones, about 90% seen once. The J segment lost 4 bases and the V segment lost 0 bases, leaving 3 bases of the junction unmatched. CDR3 length: 14 residues. Germline CDR1 reads GTSNPN; CDR2 reads SVGIG (reference sequence). Patients from Seattle were sampled longitudinally, starting during active infection. Sample: peripheral blood. The sequence derives from a woman in her fifties or sixties with COVID-19, enrolled during active disease. The chain has TRBV30 and TRBJ2-4, with 7 bases lining up with TRBD1. CDR3 sequence: CAWSVKGQKNIQYF. For the CDR3, the DNA is TGTGCCTGGAGTGTAAAGGGACAGAAAAACATTCAGTACTTC. The full variable domain, with the rest looked up from reference TRBV30 and TRBJ2-4, is SQTIHQWPATLVQPVGSPLSLECTVEGTSNPNLYWYRQAAGRGLQLLFYSVGIGQISSEVPQNLSASRPQDRQFILSSKKLLLSDSGFYLCAWSVKGQKNIQYFGAGTRLSVL.